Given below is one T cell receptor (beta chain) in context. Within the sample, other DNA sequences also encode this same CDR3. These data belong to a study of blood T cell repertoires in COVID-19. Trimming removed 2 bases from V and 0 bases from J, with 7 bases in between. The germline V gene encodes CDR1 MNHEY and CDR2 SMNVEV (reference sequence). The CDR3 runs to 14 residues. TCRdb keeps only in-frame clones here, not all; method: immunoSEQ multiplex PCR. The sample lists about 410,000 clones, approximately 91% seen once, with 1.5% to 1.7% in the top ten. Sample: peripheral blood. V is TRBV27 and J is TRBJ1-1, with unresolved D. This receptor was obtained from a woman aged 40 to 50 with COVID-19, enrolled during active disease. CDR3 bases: TGTGCCAGCAGTTTAAGAGGGCTGAACACTGAAGCTTTCTTT. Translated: CASSLRGLNTEAFF.